The 8 T cell receptor beta chains given below trace back to one sample, sequenced in a study of blood T cell repertoires in COVID-19. Repertoires were generated with immunoSEQ multiplex PCR, while TCRdb's copy carries only in-frame clones and drops some. The profile shows some 200,000 clones, around 83% of them singletons. Sequencing was carried out using peripheral blood. These receptors all stem from a woman in her thirties or forties with acute or convalescent COVID-19.

This chain joins TRBV4-1 and TRBJ1-2; no reliable D call. Germline assignment: CDR1 MGHRA and CDR2 YSYEKL. The CDR3 runs to 12 residues. V was shortened by 4 bases and J by 3 bases, with 6 bases between the two germline ends. CDR3 nucleotides: TGCGCCAGCAGCCTCGGAGACTATGGCTACACCTTC. It is translated as CASSLGDYGYTF.

This clone was recorded a few times. The chain combines TRBV5-1 with TRBJ2-7; D is possibly TRBD1 (8 bases). The CDR3 length is 15 residues. The germline V and J ends were trimmed by 2 bases and 3 bases, with 15 bases remaining between them. CDR1 SGHRS and CDR2 YFSETQ come from the germline V gene. The CDR3 here is CASSFSTGGDYEQYF. CDR3 DNA: TGCGCCAGCAGCTTTTCAACAGGGGGGGACTACGAGCAGTACTTC.

The J gene is TRBJ1-2, the V gene TRBV9; 11 positions agree with TRBD1. CDR3 length: 15 residues. V lost 4 bases to trimming and J lost 5 bases; unmatched junction nucleotides: 7. Per germline, CDR1 SGDLS and CDR2 YYNGEE. This CDR3 reads CASSILGQGGYGYTF. In nucleotides, the CDR3 is TGTGCCAGCAGCATATTGGGACAGGGGGGATATGGCTACACCTTC.

The chain couples TRBV9 to TRBJ1-2; D unclear. This CDR3 comprises 12 residues. Germline V gives CDR1 SGDLS, CDR2 YYNGEE. Trimming cost V 3 bases and J 5 bases, with 8 bases left between them. As DNA, the CDR3 is TGTGCCAGCAGCGAGGAGGGTTATGGCTACACCTTC. As protein: CASSEEGYGYTF. Full variable domain (outside the CDR3, taken from reference TRBV9 and TRBJ1-2): DSGVTQTPKHLITATGQRVTLRCSPRSGDLSVYWYQQSLDQGLQFLIQYYNGEERAKGNILERFSAQQFPDLHSELNLSSLELGDSALYFCASSEEGYGYTFGSGTRLTVV.

The rearrangement links TRBV6-5 to TRBJ2-7; the D is unclear. Per the germline V gene, CDR1 is MNHEY and CDR2 is SVGAGI. V was clipped by 5 bases and J by 3 bases, with 5 bases between them. This CDR3 spans 11 amino acids. CDR3 sequence reads: CASSTDYEQYF. The CDR3 bases are TGTGCCAGCAGTACAGACTACGAGCAGTACTTC.

The CDR3 DNA is TGTGCCAGCAGTTTCTCCCCCACAGATACGCAGTATTTT. It yields the protein CASSFSPTDTQYF. The rearrangement joins TRBV12-3 or TRBV12-4 to TRBJ2-3; D is ambiguous. The CDR3 has 13 residues. V was shortened by 3 bases and J by 2 bases, with 6 bases between the two germline ends.

This chain links TRBV18 with TRBJ2-7, with D tentatively TRBD2 (5 bases). Germline V CDR1 and CDR2: KGHSH, LQKENI. This CDR3 region has 14 residues. The V end was cut by 3 bases, the J end by 2 bases, with 11 bases between. The CDR3 protein is CASSPLSGPYEQYF. The CDR3 DNA is TGTGCCAGCTCACCCCTCAGCGGCCCCTACGAGCAGTACTTC.

The genes are TRBV5-4 and TRBJ2-3, with TRBD1 as a possible D gene (6 bases). The CDR3 is 14 residues long. The germline V gene has CDR1 SGHNT and CDR2 YYREEE (reference sequence). V lost 0 bases to trimming and J lost 2 bases, with 7 bases between them. The CDR3 spells CASSLGTDTDTQYF. For the CDR3, the DNA is TGTGCCAGCAGCTTGGGGACAGACACAGATACGCAGTATTTT.